Presented here are 25 T cell receptor beta chains from one specimen sequenced in a study of response to subunit inactivated influenza vaccine. In TCRdb, the RT-PCR reads were re-called with MiXCR into one record per CDR3 protein. The profile shows around 540,000 distinct CDR3 sequences, 12% of them singletons. Here the sequenced sample was PBMCs from blood, taken on the day of vaccination. These receptors originate from a man between 50 and 59 years old who received an inactivated influenza vaccine.

The V gene is TRBV29-1, the J gene TRBJ1-3; D perhaps matches TRBD1 (5 bases). V was trimmed by 4 bases and J by 1 base, leaving 20 bases between them. This CDR3 has 17 amino acids. Germline V CDR1 and CDR2: SQVTM, ANQGSEA. In DNA form, the CDR3 reads TGCAGCGTTGTTGGACCCCCCACGGACACTTCTGGAAACACCATATATTTT. Its translation is CSVVGPPTDTSGNTIYF. Full variable domain (missing parts from reference TRBV29-1 and TRBJ1-3): SAVISQKPSRDICQRGTSLTIQCQVDSQVTMMFWYRQQPGQSLTLIATANQGSEATYESGFVIDKFPISRPNLTFSTLTVSNMSPEDSSIYLCSVVGPPTDTSGNTIYFGEGSWLTVV.

This clonotype was observed a few times. The chain carries TRBV7-3 and TRBJ2-1, with 8 bases fitting TRBD1. CDR1 SGHTA and CDR2 FQGTGA come from the germline V gene. V was clipped by 1 base and J by 2 bases; unmatched bases: 4. This CDR3 is built from 16 residues. The CDR3 nucleotides are TGTGCCAGCAGCTTAATCTCGGACAGGGCCTACAATGAGCAGTTCTTC. As protein: CASSLISDRAYNEQFF.

V and J are TRBV12-3 or TRBV12-4 and TRBJ2-3; D may be TRBD1 (5 bases). This CDR3 spans 14 amino acids. Trimming cost V 3 bases and J 2 bases, with 9 bases left between them. The CDR3 bases are TGTGCCAGCAGTTTGGCGACAGTCACAGATACGCAGTATTTT. Its protein is CASSLATVTDTQYF.

Only a few counts were recorded for this clonotype. The chain has TRBV15 and TRBJ1-5, with D possibly TRBD1 on 6 matching bases. Germline-derived CDR1 and CDR2 are LNHNV and YYDKDF (reference sequence). The V end lost 0 bases, the J end lost 4 bases, and 13 bases lay between the germline ends. This CDR3 is built from 16 residues. The CDR3: CATSRDRGGGNQPQHF. CDR3 coding DNA: TGTGCCACCAGCAGAGATAGGGGGGGCGGGAATCAGCCCCAGCATTTT.

On this clonotype: The junction departs from germline at one end; a sequencing error may be responsible. The gene calls are TRBV11-2 and TRBJ2-2, with a weak D call TRBD2 (6 bases). Germline values: CDR1 SGHAT, CDR2 FQNNGV. This CDR3 is built from 14 residues. CDR3 coding DNA: TGTGCCAGCGGCTTCGGGACTCTCACCGGGGAGCTGTTTTTT. This codes for CASGFGTLTGELFF.

The table lists this clonotype with a few counts. The V call is TRBV11-2, the J call TRBJ2-7, with 12 bases lining up with TRBD2. Germline trimming cut 5 bases from V and 9 bases from J; bases unmatched to any gene: 11. The CDR3 is 15 residues long. Germline loops: CDR1 SGHAT, CDR2 FQNNGV. CDR3 region: CASSDGTSGFFGQYF. The CDR3 bases are TGTGCCAGCAGCGACGGGACTAGCGGGTTTTTTGGGCAGTACTTC.

The chain recombines TRBV5-1 with TRBJ1-2; no definite D call. V was clipped by 1 base and J by 4 bases, with 11 bases between them. The CDR3 loop spans 14 amino acids. Germline lookup yields CDR1 SGHRS and CDR2 YFSETQ. For the CDR3, the DNA is TGCGCCAGCAGCTTGAGCCCGTTTAGCTATGGCTACACCTTC. It codes for CASSLSPFSYGYTF. The full variable domain, completed using reference TRBV5-1 and TRBJ1-2, is KAGVTQTPRYLIKTRGQQVTLSCSPISGHRSVSWYQQTPGQGLQFLFEYFSETQRNKGNFPGRFSGRQFSNSRSEMNVSTLELGDSALYLCASSLSPFSYGYTFGSGTRLTVV.

This clonotype was observed a few times. The CDR3: CASSPHDRIYSPLHF. In nucleotides, the CDR3 is TGTGCCAGCAGTCCTCACGACAGGATTTACTCACCCCTCCACTTT. The chain employs TRBV28 and TRBJ1-6, with D possibly matching TRBD1 (6 bases). CDR1 and CDR2 (germline): MDHEN, SYDVKM. V was clipped by 5 bases and J by 10 bases, with 18 bases between them. The length of the CDR3 is 15 residues.

This clonotype was observed at least ten times. The gene calls are TRBV4-1 and TRBJ2-2; TRBD2 is a possible D gene (6 bases). V was trimmed by 5 bases and J by 2 bases, leaving 12 bases between them. From germline, CDR1 is MGHRA and CDR2 YSYEKL. The CDR3 is 15 residues long. Here the CDR3 DNA reads TGCGCCAGCAGCAGAACCGGGAGCAACACCGGGGAGCTGTTTTTT. Translating it yields CASSRTGSNTGELFF.

CDR3 in amino acids: CASSAPSSYEQYF. The CDR3 nucleotides read TGTGCCAGCAGCGCTCCTAGCTCCTACGAGCAGTACTTC. V is TRBV7-2 and J is TRBJ2-7; D unresolved. CDR1 is SGHTA and CDR2 is FQGNSA in the germline V gene. The CDR3 has 13 residues. Trimming cost V 5 bases and J 0 bases, with 8 bases left between them.

The chain couples TRBV7-9 to TRBJ2-7; weak D call: TRBD1 (6 bases). V lost 5 bases to trimming and J lost 7 bases, with 18 bases between them. Germline CDR1 reads SEHNR; CDR2 reads FQNEAQ (reference sequence). This CDR3 region has 14 residues. The CDR3 sequence: CASSLTGLTGEQYF. CDR3 in DNA: TGTGCCAGCAGCCTCACAGGGTTAACGGGGGAGCAGTACTTC.

This clonotype was picked up a small number of times. The chain recombines TRBV7-9 with TRBJ2-3, with a weak D call TRBD2 (5 bases). This CDR3 region has 14 residues. Trimming stripped 3 bases from V and 2 bases from J, with 9 bases between. The germline V gene encodes CDR1 SEHNR and CDR2 FQNEAQ (reference sequence). CDR3 residues: CASSFLGATDTQYF. In DNA form, the CDR3 reads TGTGCCAGCAGCTTTTTGGGAGCCACAGATACGCAGTATTTT.

At least ten counts were recorded for this clonotype. The chain combines TRBV12-3 or TRBV12-4 with TRBJ1-5, with D perhaps matching TRBD1 (6 bases). Trimming left V 4 bases short and J 1 base short, with 8 bases between. The CDR3 is 14 amino acids. CDR3 coding DNA: TGTGCCAGCAGTTACGGACAGAGCAATCAGCCCCAGCATTTT. This encodes CASSYGQSNQPQHF.

This clonotype has a handful of counts. V gene TRBV10-1 combines with J gene TRBJ2-7, with 10 positions matching TRBD1. The germline V gene has CDR1 WNHNN and CDR2 SYGVQD (reference sequence). This CDR3 has 14 residues. The V and J ends lost 6 bases and 4 bases, in that order; junction bases with no gene match: 6. The CDR3 sequence: CASSARTGGYEQYF. In DNA, the CDR3 is TGCGCCAGCAGCGCAAGGACAGGGGGATACGAGCAGTACTTC.

In its sample, this clonotype was seen a few times. The chain has TRBV7-9 and TRBJ2-7; 8 positions match TRBD1. The CDR3 covers 17 residues. CDR1 is SEHNR and CDR2 is FQNEAQ in the germline V gene (reference sequence). V lost 5 bases to trimming and J lost 5 bases; unmatched junction nucleotides: 17. The CDR3 protein is CASSGTGTISLPDEQYF. In nucleotides, the CDR3 is TGTGCCAGCAGCGGGACAGGCACGATCTCCTTGCCCGACGAGCAGTACTTC. Variable domain in full (rest from reference TRBV7-9 and TRBJ2-7): DTGVSQNPRHKITKRGQNVTFRCDPISEHNRLYWYRQTLGQGPEFLTYFQNEAQLEKSRLLSDRFSAERPKGSFSTLEIQRTEQGDSAMYLCASSGTGTISLPDEQYFGPGTRLTVT.

The sample holds a few counts of this clonotype. With a much larger clone just one base away, this may be a read error. The rearrangement joins TRBV6-1 to TRBJ2-1, with D tentatively TRBD1 (5 bases). CDR1 is MNHNS and CDR2 is SASEGT in the germline V gene. The length of the CDR3 is 13 residues. V lost 6 bases, J lost 2 bases, and 8 bases lay in between. The CDR3: CASRRTTYNEQFF. The CDR3, as DNA: TGTGCCAGCAGGAGGACAACCTACAATGAGCAGTTCTTC.

This rearrangement joins TRBV5-1 to TRBJ2-1; D may match TRBD1 or TRBD2 (5 bases each). The germline gives CDR1 SGHRS, CDR2 YFSETQ. This CDR3 comprises 15 residues. Between the trimmed V and J ends, which lost 4 bases and 2 bases, there was a span of 13 bases. CDR3 region: CASSRDPSTYNEQFF. CDR3 DNA: TGCGCCAGCAGCCGGGACCCCAGTACCTACAATGAGCAGTTCTTC.

Here the CDR3 reads CASSQPAQANEQFF. CDR3 DNA sequence: TGTGCCAGCAGCCAACCGGCGCAGGCGAATGAGCAGTTCTTC. The V and J genes are TRBV4-2 and TRBJ2-1, with unresolved D. The V gene's germline CDR1 is LGHNA and CDR2 YNFKEQ. Trimming shortened V by 2 bases and J by 7 bases, and 12 bases separated the two germline ends. CDR3 size: 14 residues.

This clonotype occurred once. The chain combines TRBV6-1 with TRBJ2-7; 9 bases match TRBD1. The J call is uncertain, as TRBJ2-1 better fits the DNA end. The CDR3 runs to 15 residues. In germline, CDR1 is MNHNS, CDR2 SASEGT. The CDR3 region is CASSRDRVLSYEQFF. The CDR3 nucleotides are TGTGCCAGCAGTCGGGACAGGGTCCTCTCCTACGAGCAGTTCTTC.

This clonotype was counted a few times. The chain is built from TRBV6-2 or TRBV6-3 and TRBJ2-7; 9 bases fit TRBD2. CDR1 is MNHEY, CDR2 SVGEGT, per germline. V shed 5 bases, J shed 2 bases, and the junction held 10 bases outside the gene matches. The CDR3 is 16 residues long. The CDR3: CASSVTLAGGTYEQYF. In DNA, the CDR3 is TGTGCCAGCAGTGTGACACTAGCGGGCGGAACCTACGAGCAGTACTTC.

This clonotype was observed many times. This chain connects TRBV10-3 to TRBJ2-7, with D possibly TRBD1 on 5 matching bases. Trimming removed 0 bases from V and 5 bases from J, with 14 bases in between. The CDR3 sequence is 15 residues long. Germline V gene lookup returns CDR1 ENHRY and CDR2 SYGVKD. CDR3 loop: CAISESDRQFDEQYF. DNA for the CDR3: TGTGCCATCAGTGAGTCGGATCGACAGTTCGACGAGCAGTACTTC.

The J gene is TRBJ2-7, the V gene TRBV10-3; 8 bases are shared with TRBD2. The CDR3 spans 13 residues. Germline V gene data show CDR1 as ENHRY and CDR2 as SYGVKD. V dropped 10 bases and J dropped 7; count of bases not matched to a gene: 12. CDR3 sequence: CASTGTRAREQYF. The CDR3 DNA sequence: TGTGCCAGCACCGGGACTAGGGCCCGAGAGCAGTACTTC.

The rearrangement uses TRBV12-3 or TRBV12-4 and TRBJ2-2; D is possibly TRBD2 (6 bases). The CDR3 contains 15 residues. V gave up 6 bases and J gave up 2 bases, with 13 bases separating them. The CDR3 sequence is CASREGATNTGELFF. The CDR3, as DNA: TGTGCCAGCAGGGAGGGCGCCACCAACACCGGGGAGCTGTTTTTT.

The rearrangement uses TRBV6-1 and TRBJ2-3; tentatively, D is TRBD1 or TRBD2 (5 bases each). The CDR3 has 15 amino acids. V dropped 5 bases and J dropped 5 bases, with 17 bases sitting between them. The germline V gene encodes CDR1 MNHNS and CDR2 SASEGT. DNA of the CDR3: TGTGCCAGCAGTACCCCGGGGACCTCCCTAGATACGCAGTATTTT. This encodes CASSTPGTSLDTQYF.

V is TRBV7-8 and J is TRBJ1-1, with 7 bases that match TRBD1. The CDR3 is 13 residues long. J gave up 2 bases and V 8 bases, and 5 bases lay outside the gene matches. Per the germline V gene, CDR1 is SGHVS and CDR2 is FQNEAQ. CDR3 sequence reads: CASGRDSNTEAFF. DNA of the CDR3: TGTGCCAGCGGCCGGGACAGCAACACTGAAGCTTTCTTT.